This TCR beta chain comes out of a study of blood T cell repertoires in COVID-19. Across the study: T cells, B-cell-depleted T cells, or PBMCs supplied cDNA or gDNA.

This CDR3 comprises 14 residues. The germline V gene has CDR1 SEHNR and CDR2 FQNEAQ (reference sequence). The V gene lost 1 base and the J gene lost 4 bases, with 10 bases spanning the gap. In the authors' methods: By means of reference gene primer amplification, nucleated cell counts were estimated. Repertoires were generated with immunoSEQ multiplex PCR, while TCRdb's copy carries only in-frame clones and drops some. Clone size and V and J calls were adopted from that table, with D and trimming inferred from the DNA. This sample has approximately 480,000 clones; roughly 87% occur once, and the top ten carry about 0.75%. In terms of age and location, participants ranged from about 18 to 90 years and lived in under 30 US areas. What the recovered Cohort 3 donors had was two negative PCRs, clearance, or symptom resolution.

The sample was PBMCs or T cells enriched from blood (not recorded which). The V call is TRBV7-9, the J call TRBJ1-1; D is perhaps TRBD1 (5 bases). This clonotype was obtained from a woman younger than 35 who had recovered from COVID-19. This chain's CDR3 is CASSLGRGSTEAFF. The CDR3 DNA sequence: TGTGCCAGCAGCTTAGGTAGGGGCTCCACTGAAGCTTTCTTT.